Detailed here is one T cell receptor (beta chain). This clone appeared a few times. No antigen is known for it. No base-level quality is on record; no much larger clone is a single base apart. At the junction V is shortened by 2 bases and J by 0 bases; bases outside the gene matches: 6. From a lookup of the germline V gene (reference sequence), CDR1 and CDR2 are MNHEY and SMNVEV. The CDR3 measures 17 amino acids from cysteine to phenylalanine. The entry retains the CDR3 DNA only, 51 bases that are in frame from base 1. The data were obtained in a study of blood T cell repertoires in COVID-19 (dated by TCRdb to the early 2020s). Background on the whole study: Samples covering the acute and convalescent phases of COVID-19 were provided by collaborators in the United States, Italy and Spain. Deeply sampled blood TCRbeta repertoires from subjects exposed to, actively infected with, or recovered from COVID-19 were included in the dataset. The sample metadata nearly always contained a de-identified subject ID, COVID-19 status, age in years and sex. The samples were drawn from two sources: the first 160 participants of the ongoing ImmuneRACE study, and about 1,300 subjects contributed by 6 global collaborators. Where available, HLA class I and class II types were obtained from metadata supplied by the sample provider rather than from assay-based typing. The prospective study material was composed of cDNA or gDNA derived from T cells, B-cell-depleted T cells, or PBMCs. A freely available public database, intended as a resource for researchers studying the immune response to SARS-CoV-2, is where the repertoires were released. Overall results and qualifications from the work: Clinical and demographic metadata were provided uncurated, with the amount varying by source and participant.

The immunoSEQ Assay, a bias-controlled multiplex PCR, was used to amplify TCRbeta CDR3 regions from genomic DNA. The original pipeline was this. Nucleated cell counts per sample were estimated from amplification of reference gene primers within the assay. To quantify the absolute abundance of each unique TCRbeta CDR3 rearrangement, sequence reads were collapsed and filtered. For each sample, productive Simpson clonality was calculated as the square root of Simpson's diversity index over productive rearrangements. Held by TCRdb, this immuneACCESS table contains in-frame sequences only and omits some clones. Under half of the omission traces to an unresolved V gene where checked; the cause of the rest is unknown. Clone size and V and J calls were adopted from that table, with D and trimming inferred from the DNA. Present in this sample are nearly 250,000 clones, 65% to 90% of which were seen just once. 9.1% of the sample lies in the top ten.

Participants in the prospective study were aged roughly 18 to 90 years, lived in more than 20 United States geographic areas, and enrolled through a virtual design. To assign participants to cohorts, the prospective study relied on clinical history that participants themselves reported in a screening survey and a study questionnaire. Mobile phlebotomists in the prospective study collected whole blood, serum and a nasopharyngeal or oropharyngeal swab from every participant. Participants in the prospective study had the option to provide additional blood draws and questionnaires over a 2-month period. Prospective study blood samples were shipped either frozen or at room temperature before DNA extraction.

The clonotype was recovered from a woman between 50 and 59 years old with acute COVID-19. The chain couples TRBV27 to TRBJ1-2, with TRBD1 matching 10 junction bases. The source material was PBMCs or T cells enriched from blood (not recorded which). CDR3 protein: CASSLTQGQGANYGYTF. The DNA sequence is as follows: TGTGCCAGCAGTTTAACACAAGGACAGGGGGCTAACTATGGCTACACCTTC.